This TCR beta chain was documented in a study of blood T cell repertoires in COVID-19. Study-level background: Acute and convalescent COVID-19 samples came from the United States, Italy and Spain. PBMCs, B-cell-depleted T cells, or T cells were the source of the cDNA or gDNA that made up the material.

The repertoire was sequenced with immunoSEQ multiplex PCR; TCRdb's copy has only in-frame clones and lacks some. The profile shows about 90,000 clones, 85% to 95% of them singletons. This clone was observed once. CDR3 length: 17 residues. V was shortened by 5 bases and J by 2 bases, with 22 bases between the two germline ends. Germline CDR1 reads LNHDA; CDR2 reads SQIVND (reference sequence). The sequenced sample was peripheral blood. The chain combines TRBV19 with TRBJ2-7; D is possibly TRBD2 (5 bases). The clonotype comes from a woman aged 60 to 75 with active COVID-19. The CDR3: CASSAGLTPGNPYEQYF. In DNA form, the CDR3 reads TGTGCCAGTAGTGCGGGTCTCACCCCAGGTAACCCCTACGAGCAGTACTTC. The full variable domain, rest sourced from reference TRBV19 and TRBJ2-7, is DGGITQSPKYLFRKEGQNVTLSCEQNLNHDAMYWYRQDPGQGLRLIYYSQIVNDFQKGDIAEGYSVSREKKESFPLTVTSAQKNPTAFYLCASSAGLTPGNPYEQYFGPGTRLTVT.